The rows below give T cell receptor beta chains drawn from one sample of a study of CD8+CD57+ T cells in acquired aplastic anemia. TCRdb re-called the reads with MiXCR, one entry per CDR3 protein. Altogether more than 70,000 distinct CDR3 sequences are present, 60% to 75% being singletons, with the ten largest covering 80% to 90%. The sample consisted of sorted CD4+, CD8+, or CD8+CD57+ T cells (not recorded which) from PBMCs. The receptors were gathered from a human donor with aplastic anemia. Each CDR3 is given with its conserved first and last residue.

len | v_gene | CDR3aa
13 | TRBV7-3 | CASSPEAGETQYF
14 | TRBV7-9 | CASSLASGQETQYF
11 | TRBV2 | CASSDEYSSTF
16 | TRBV12-5 | CASGLAPGAVNTEAFF
16 | TRBV14 | CASSLSQGALNTEAFF
15 | TRBV28 | CVSSFPEGTYNEQFF
16 | TRBV13 | CASSLSSSRGDSPLHF
15 | TRBV2 | CASSDAGWSGNTIYF
12 | TRBV29-1 | CSAKTSGNEQFF
13 | TRBV6-1 | CASRMDNEETQYF
14 | TRBV29-1 | CSVEGGKGNTEAFF
15 | TRBV15 | CATSYRREVGYGYTF
13 | TRBV25-1 | CASSEGKVSEQYF
16 | TRBV19 | CASSIGVRLWGSEAFF
14 | TRBV7-6 | CASSSTGATAEQYF
13 | TRBV7-8 | CASTLSRNSPLHF
14 | TRBV10-1 | CASSSGVSASPLHF
17 | TRBV11-1 | CASSLGLAGVESYEQCF
13 | TRBV7-9 | CASSPPATDEQYF
16 | TRBV7-6 | CASSLYSAGTGNEQFF
12 | TRBV29-1 | CSVGGQDYGYTF
13 | TRBV10-3 | CATQTGYSGEQYF
16 | TRBV10-3 | CAISESSFGSNQPQHF
15 | TRBV20-1 | CSAKAQGGMNTEAFF
14 | TRBV2 | CASRVGTETDTQYF
14 | TRBV2 | CASSENRDQETQYF
16 | TRBV7-8 | CASSRGPGTANTEAFF
12 | TRBV15 | CATSNQDYGYTF
13 | TRBV2 | CASKVQGTSPLHF
15 | TRBV7-3 | CASSPGAGGAYEQYF
14 | TRBV2 | CASTPGSGRGEQFF
13 | TRBV7-6 | CASSKIANYGYTF